These 27 T cell receptor beta chains were sequenced from one sample in a study of CD8 T cells in Susac syndrome. Random-hexamer reverse transcription was applied to about 0.5 to 1 ug RNA. MiXCR, applied by TCRdb to the immunoSEQ multiplex PCR reads, yields one record per CDR3 protein. The data show a few hundred thousand distinct CDR3 sequences, 95% seen once. The sample taken for sequencing was CD4+ T cells from PBMCs. Receptors originate from a human donor with multiple sclerosis.

This clonotype was detected once. The chain joins TRBV30 to TRBJ1-1; D ambiguous. The germline CDR1 and CDR2 sequences are GTSNPN and SVGIG (reference sequence). V lost 8 bases to trimming and J lost 3 bases, with 7 bases between them. This CDR3 has 10 residues. For the CDR3, the DNA is TGTGCCGGGGTGTACACTGAAGCTTTCTTT. It yields the protein CAGVYTEAFF.

The chain recombines TRBV15 with TRBJ2-7, with 7 bases aligning to TRBD1. The germline CDR1 and CDR2 sequences are LNHNV and YYDKDF (reference sequence). The junction had 4 bases not matched to a gene; V was cut back by 5 bases and J by 0 bases. CDR3 size: 14 residues. Here the CDR3 reads CATSARGNSYEQYF. In nucleotides, the CDR3 is TGTGCCACCAGCGCCAGGGGGAACTCCTACGAGCAGTACTTC.

V usage is TRBV9 and J usage is TRBJ2-5; D is tentatively TRBD1 or TRBD2 (5 bases each). This CDR3 is 18 amino acids long. CDR1 is SGDLS and CDR2 is YYNGEE in the germline V gene. Trimming pared 3 bases from V and 4 bases from J, leaving 25 bases between. The DNA of the CDR3 is TGTGCCAGCAGCGGCCCCAAGGGAACGGGGCGGTGGGGAGAGACCCAGTACTTC. It translates to CASSGPKGTGRWGETQYF.

J is TRBJ2-7 and V is TRBV18; D is undetermined. Looked up from germline, CDR1 is KGHSH and CDR2 is LQKENI. The CDR3 length is 11 residues. The V gene lost 3 bases and the J gene lost 6 bases, with 6 bases spanning the gap. The DNA of the CDR3 is TGTGCCAGCTCACCCCAAGGCGAGCAGTACTTC. Amino acids: CASSPQGEQYF.

This sequence joins TRBV5-1 and TRBJ2-7; 10 nucleotides align to TRBD1. From germline, CDR1 is SGHRS and CDR2 YFSETQ. This CDR3 has 13 residues. V shed 3 bases and J 5 bases; nucleotides not matched to a gene: 2. The CDR3 here is CASSSTGGNEQYV. The CDR3 nucleotides read TGCGCCAGCAGCTCGACAGGGGGCAACGAGCAGTACGTC.

V usage is TRBV18 and J usage is TRBJ1-1, with D uncertain. V was clipped by 3 bases and J by 1 base, with 12 bases between them. This CDR3 contains 15 residues. Germline CDR1 KGHSH, CDR2 LQKENI. The CDR3 sequence: CASSPSWVGNTEAFF. In nucleotides, the CDR3 is TGTGCCAGCTCACCGTCCTGGGTCGGGAACACTGAAGCTTTCTTT.

The genes are TRBV20-1 and TRBJ2-3, with 8 bases matching TRBD2. After removal of 5 bases from V and 5 bases from J, the junction contained 6 bases not matched to a gene. This CDR3 contains 13 residues. CDR1 and CDR2 from the germline V gene are DFQATT and SNEGSKA (reference sequence). Here the CDR3 DNA reads TGCAGTGCTTGGACTAGCAGGGGAGATACGCAGTATTTT. Translation gives CSAWTSRGDTQYF.

The rearrangement links TRBV18 to TRBJ2-3, with D unclear. Germline values: CDR1 KGHSH, CDR2 LQKENI. The CDR3 loop spans 12 amino acids. The V gene lost 6 bases and the J gene lost 3 bases, with 7 bases spanning the gap. The CDR3 is CASSPVTDTQYF. The CDR3 coding sequence is TGTGCCAGCTCTCCGGTGACAGATACGCAGTATTTT.

This sequence joins TRBV2 and TRBJ2-1; no firm D call. Germline CDR1 reads SNHLY; CDR2 reads FYNNEI. The V end lost 6 bases, the J end lost 0 bases, and 12 bases lay between the germline ends. This CDR3 is built from 15 residues. This CDR3 reads CASRPLLSSYNEQFF. CDR3 DNA sequence: TGTGCCAGCAGGCCTCTATTAAGCTCCTACAATGAGCAGTTCTTC.

This chain connects TRBV5-1 to TRBJ2-3, with D possibly being TRBD2 (5 bases). The length of the CDR3 is 15 residues. The germline V gene has CDR1 SGHRS and CDR2 YFSETQ. Trimming stripped 0 bases from V and 4 bases from J, with 12 bases between. CDR3: CASSLEGAPPDTQYF. The CDR3 DNA reads TGCGCCAGCAGCTTGGAGGGAGCCCCTCCAGATACGCAGTATTTT.

The chain joins TRBV13 to TRBJ2-3; D might be TRBD2 (5 bases). The CDR3 spans 13 residues. CDR1 and CDR2 from the germline V gene are PRHDT and FYEKMQ (reference sequence). V lost 8 bases and J lost 0, with 9 bases in between. CDR3 protein: CASGAVSTDTQYF. In DNA, the CDR3 is TGTGCCAGCGGAGCGGTTAGCACAGATACGCAGTATTTT. The variable domain in full, completed from reference TRBV13 and TRBJ2-3, reads AAGVIQSPRHLIKEKRETATLKCYPIPRHDTVYWYQQGPGQDPQFLISFYEKMQSDKGSIPDRFSAQQFSDYHSELNMSSLELGDSALYFCASGAVSTDTQYFGPGTRLTVL.

The chain joins TRBV30 to TRBJ2-1; D unresolved. The CDR3 is made up of 14 amino acids. With 1 base removed from V and 0 bases from J, the gap between germline ends came to 7 bases. Germline V CDR1 and CDR2: GTSNPN, SVGIG (reference sequence). CDR3 sequence (DNA): TGTGCCTGGAGTGCTCAGAGCTCCTACAATGAGCAGTTCTTC. Translation: CAWSAQSSYNEQFF.

The rearrangement links TRBV29-1 to TRBJ1-2; D call uncertain. The germline gives CDR1 SQVTM, CDR2 ANQGSEA. The CDR3 covers 12 residues. Trimming took 4 bases from V and 4 from J, leaving 10 bases between them. This CDR3 reads CSVGDPLYGYTF. The CDR3 nucleotides read TGCAGCGTTGGTGACCCGCTCTATGGCTACACCTTC.

The rearrangement joins TRBV5-1 to TRBJ2-3; TRBD1 aligns across 7 bases. CDR3 size: 14 residues. Germline assignment: CDR1 SGHRS and CDR2 YFSETQ. Trimming took 4 bases from V and 5 from J; bases not matched to a gene: 7. DNA for the CDR3: TGCGCCAGCAGCCCAAAGACAGGGATAGATACGCAGTATTTT. This gives the protein CASSPKTGIDTQYF.

This clonotype appeared a single time. J is TRBJ1-2 and V is TRBV18; TRBD1 agrees at 7 bases. The CDR3 runs to 13 residues. Per germline, CDR1 KGHSH and CDR2 LQKENI. The ends lost 3 bases at V and 6 bases at J; junction bases unmatched: 4. This chain's CDR3 is CASSPRGADGYTF. In DNA, the CDR3 is TGTGCCAGCTCACCCAGGGGGGCAGATGGCTACACCTTC.

The CDR3 DNA reads TGTGCCTGGGGAGGGAGCACCCGACACTCGACCCAGTACTTC. Encoded protein: CAWGGSTRHSTQYF. This chain links TRBV30 with TRBJ2-5; possibly TRBD2 for D (6 bases). V gave up 5 bases and J gave up 7 bases, with 20 bases separating them. The CDR3 is 14 amino acids. The germline V gene has CDR1 GTSNPN and CDR2 SVGIG (reference sequence). The variable domain in full, with the rest retrieved from reference TRBV30 and TRBJ2-5, is SQTIHQWPATLVQPVGSPLSLECTVEGTSNPNLYWYRQAAGRGLQLLFYSVGIGQISSEVPQNLSASRPQDRQFILSSKKLLLSDSGFYLCAWGGSTRHSTQYFGPGTRLLVL.

This rearrangement joins TRBV6-1 to TRBJ2-7; no definite D call. The V gene's germline CDR1 is MNHNS and CDR2 SASEGT. Trimming pared 6 bases from V and 0 bases from J, leaving 9 bases between. CDR3 length: 13 amino acids. In nucleotides, the CDR3 is TGTGCCAGCAGGTTGGACGGCTCCTACGAGCAGTACTTC. Its translation is CASRLDGSYEQYF.

The CDR3: CASGPRDRMIYEQYV. CDR3 sequence (DNA): TGTGCTAGTGGCCCACGGGACAGGATGATCTACGAGCAGTACGTC. The chain has TRBV12-5 and TRBJ2-7, with 8 bases matching TRBD1. The CDR3 totals 15 residues. The germline V gene encodes CDR1 LGHNT and CDR2 FRNRAP. The ends lost 6 bases at V and 3 bases at J; junction bases unmatched: 10.

This clonotype was seen just once. V gene TRBV29-1 combines with J gene TRBJ2-3; the match to TRBD2 covers 14 bases. Trimming took 8 bases from V and 5 from J; bases not matched to a gene: 3. The CDR3 runs to 13 residues. Germline loops: CDR1 SQVTM, CDR2 ANQGSEA. CDR3: CSLGTSGGDTQYF. CDR3 DNA sequence: TGCAGCCTTGGGACTAGCGGGGGAGATACGCAGTATTTT.

The gene calls are TRBV24-1 and TRBJ1-1; unclear D gene. V shed 0 bases and J shed 4 bases, with 11 bases lying between them. The V gene's germline CDR1 is KGHDR and CDR2 SFDVKD. The CDR3 runs 15 residues. CDR3 coding DNA: TGTGCCACCAGTGATTTGAGGAGGGAATCCACTGAAGCTTTCTTT. Translated: CATSDLRRESTEAFF.

The table lists this clonotype with a count of one. The chain couples TRBV9 to TRBJ2-1; TRBD1 matches 10 bases. The CDR3 runs 14 residues. Germline V gene sequence: CDR1 SGDLS, CDR2 YYNGEE. The junction had 5 bases not matched to a gene; V was cut back by 3 bases and J by 8 bases. The CDR3, as DNA: TGTGCCAGCAGCGAAAGGGACAGGGGTCATGAGCAGTTCTTC. Translating it yields CASSERDRGHEQFF.

The chain joins TRBV9 to TRBJ1-6; 11 bases match TRBD1. The germline V gene has CDR1 SGDLS and CDR2 YYNGEE. The CDR3 spans 15 residues. J lost 10 bases, V lost 4 bases, and 7 bases had no gene match. DNA of the CDR3: TGTGCCAGCAGCCCAGGACAGGGGGCGAGGTCACCCCTCCACTTT. Its protein product is CASSPGQGARSPLHF. Full variable domain (outside the CDR3, taken from reference TRBV9 and TRBJ1-6): DSGVTQTPKHLITATGQRVTLRCSPRSGDLSVYWYQQSLDQGLQFLIQYYNGEERAKGNILERFSAQQFPDLHSELNLSSLELGDSALYFCASSPGQGARSPLHFGNGTRLTVT.

Only one count was recorded for this clonotype. The chain links TRBV20-1 to TRBJ1-1; the match to TRBD1 covers 10 bases. The CDR3 spans 11 residues. Germline V gene lookup returns CDR1 DFQATT and CDR2 SNEGSKA (reference sequence). Losses at the gene ends were 5 bases for V and 10 bases for J; bases not matched to a gene: 4. CDR3: CSAARDRGAFF. DNA for the CDR3: TGCAGTGCTGCCCGGGACAGGGGAGCTTTCTTT.

The CDR3 sequence is CASSLRDPSYGYTF. The DNA of the CDR3 is TGTGCCAGCAGTTTAAGGGACCCCAGCTATGGCTACACCTTC. This chain uses TRBV27 with TRBJ1-2, with D maybe TRBD1 (5 bases). The CDR3 contains 14 residues. The germline V and J ends were trimmed by 2 bases and 4 bases, with 11 bases remaining between them. Per the germline V gene, CDR1 is MNHEY and CDR2 is SMNVEV (reference sequence).

The gene calls are TRBV29-1 and TRBJ2-1; 9 bases line up with TRBD1. CDR1 and CDR2 from the germline V gene are SQVTM and ANQGSEA. This CDR3 is 17 amino acids long. Trimming removed 2 bases from V and 5 bases from J; junction bases left unmatched: 13. The chain's CDR3 is CSVEKHAQGATNNEQFF. The CDR3 DNA reads TGCAGCGTTGAAAAGCACGCACAGGGGGCCACTAACAATGAGCAGTTCTTC.

The chain combines TRBV3-1 with TRBJ1-2; 10 bases align to TRBD1. The CDR3 length is 12 residues. The V and J ends lost 6 bases and 9 bases, in that order; junction bases with no gene match: 4. The germline V gene has CDR1 LGHDT and CDR2 YNNKEL (reference sequence). The CDR3 bases are TGTGCCAGCAGACCGGGACAGGGGAGCTACACCTTC. This translates into CASRPGQGSYTF.

This clonotype was counted once. This rearrangement joins TRBV10-3 to TRBJ2-1; D unresolved. The CDR3 runs 15 residues. The germline CDR1 and CDR2 sequences are ENHRY and SYGVKD. Trimming took 0 bases from V and 10 from J, leaving 16 bases between them. The CDR3 protein is CAISESDVSVPEQFF. In DNA, the CDR3 is TGTGCCATCAGTGAGTCGGATGTGTCCGTCCCGGAGCAGTTCTTC.